The following is a TCR beta chain sequence with its context. Its antigen is unidentified. The data are from a study of cytomegalovirus exposure and HLA in healthy donors. Study as a whole: An earlier analysis identified approximately 110 million unique TCR beta sequences in some 180 million T cells.

Whole-study findings and limits: Follow-up analysis seemed to connect common viral pathogens with several of the most significant clusters identified. Most TCR beta V segments were productive about 90% or about 30% of the time in an earlier analysis.

Germline V gene lookup returns CDR1 SGHRS and CDR2 YFSETQ. CDR3 length: 15 residues. The PCR contained 60 Vbeta and 13 Jbeta primers. Only in-frame clones appear in the TCRdb table, and some are missing; sequencing was by immunoSEQ multiplex PCR. The sample consists of around 180,000 clones, 80% to 90% of them appearing once. The TCR was taken from a girl aged 2-10 years in good health and CMV-seropositive. Sequencing input: PBMCs. This chain links TRBV5-1 with TRBJ2-5; 11 nucleotides match TRBD2. The assigned J gene may be wrong: the sequence end matches TRBJ2-7 better. CDR3 residues: CASTVGLAGGGEQYF. The CDR3 DNA reads TGCGCCAGCACCGTCGGGCTAGCGGGAGGAGGCGAGCAGTACTTC.